A selection of T cell receptor beta chains follows, all from one sample in a study of blood T cell repertoires in COVID-19. Repertoires were generated with immunoSEQ multiplex PCR, while TCRdb's copy carries only in-frame clones and drops some. In the table there are some 260,000 clones, nearly 90% of which are singletons. Sequences were obtained from peripheral blood. The receptors here all came from a human donor in a cohort sampled during active COVID-19. Both conserved end residues are part of each CDR3. A D gene is named only where the DNA matches it firmly. Part of the rows lack a size; the others show once, few, many or a class for expanded clones.

j_call | d_call | v_call | clone_size | cdr3_aa | cdr3_nt
TRBJ2-7 | . | TRBV12-3/TRBV12-4 | . | CASSLSSPEQYF | TGTGCCAGCAGTTTGAGTTCGCCCGAGCAGTACTTC
TRBJ1-5 | . | TRBV11-2 | . | CASSLDRVGQPQHF | TGTGCCAGCAGCTTAGACAGGGTTGGTCAGCCCCAGCATTTT
TRBJ2-1 | TRBD2 | TRBV5-4 | . | CASSSKLAGVRFF | TGTGCCAGCAGCTCTAAATTAGCGGGAGTGCGGTTCTTC
TRBJ1-1 | . | TRBV11-3 | . | CASSPGRAEAFF | TGTGCCAGCAGCCCCGGCAGGGCGGAAGCTTTCTTT
TRBJ2-5 | TRBD2 | TRBV3-1/TRBV3-2 | . | CASSQASGGMRTQYF | TGTGCCAGCAGCCAGGCTAGCGGGGGAATGAGGACCCAGTACTTC
TRBJ2-7 | . | TRBV27 | . | CASSSKDTPFSYEQYF | TGTGCCAGCAGTTCCAAGGACACACCTTTTTCCTACGAGCAGTACTTC
TRBJ1-3 | . | TRBV11-2 | . | CASSSRNQGISGNTIYF | TGTGCCAGCAGCTCGCGGAACCAGGGGATCTCTGGAAACACCATATATTTT
TRBJ2-5 | . | TRBV7-8 | . | CASSTLTAQETQYF | TGTGCCAGCAGCACCCTCACAGCCCAAGAGACCCAGTACTTC
TRBJ2-3 | . | TRBV6-5 | once | CASSYSTGRHTDTQYF | TGTGCCAGCAGTTACTCGACTGGGAGGCACACAGATACGCAGTATTTT
TRBJ2-5 | . | TRBV7-9 | . | CASRGSGYQETQYF | TGTGCCAGCAGGGGCAGCGGGTACCAAGAGACCCAGTACTTC
TRBJ2-7 | . | TRBV6-5 | . | CASRLYEQYF | TGTGCCAGCAGGCTATACGAGCAGTACTTC
TRBJ1-1 | . | TRBV24-1 | . | CATSDSRQSGQTGNTEAFF | TGTGCCACCAGTGATAGTAGGCAGAGTGGGCAAACAGGGAACACTGAAGCTTTCTTT
TRBJ2-5 | . | TRBV4-2 | . | CASSQDFGGQQETQYF | TGTGCCAGCAGCCAAGACTTCGGGGGGCAGCAAGAGACCCAGTACTTC
TRBJ1-2 | . | TRBV18 | . | CASSPERGGMEFYYGYTF | TGTGCCAGCTCACCCGAACGGGGGGGAATGGAGTTTTACTATGGCTACACCTTC
TRBJ1-1 | TRBD1 | TRBV5-6 | . | CASSLRTGWAFF | TGTGCCAGCAGCTTGCGGACAGGTTGGGCTTTCTTT
TRBJ2-7 | . | TRBV5-6 | . | CASSPTQDYYLREQYF | TGTGCCAGCAGCCCTACACAGGACTATTACCTACGGGAGCAGTACTTC
TRBJ2-1 | . | TRBV9 | . | CASSVEGGYYNEQFF | TGTGCCAGCAGCGTAGAGGGCGGGTACTACAATGAGCAGTTCTTC
TRBJ2-7 | . | TRBV6-1 | . | CASSEGPGREQYF | TGTGCCAGCAGTGAAGGCCCCGGTCGGGAGCAGTACTTC
TRBJ1-1 | . | TRBV7-8 | . | CASSGAWAEAFF | TGTGCCAGCAGCGGGGCTTGGGCTGAAGCTTTCTTT
TRBJ1-1 | . | TRBV19 | . | CASTLGGGYTEAFF | TGTGCCAGTACTTTAGGCGGGGGGTACACTGAAGCTTTCTTT
TRBJ2-3 | . | TRBV28 | once | CASSSAGGTDTQYF | TGTGCCAGCAGTTCTGCCGGTGGCACAGATACGCAGTATTTT
TRBJ2-3 | . | TRBV5-1 | . | CASSLDTTETDTQYF | TGCGCCAGCAGCTTGGACACAACGGAGACAGATACGCAGTATTTT
TRBJ2-7 | . | TRBV28 | . | CASSSAGQPYEQYF | TGTGCCAGCAGTTCGGCAGGACAGCCCTACGAGCAGTACTTC
TRBJ2-4 | TRBD1 | TRBV10-3 | . | CAISVETGGSLAKNIQYF | TGTGCCATCAGTGTAGAGACAGGGGGCTCTTTAGCCAAAAACATTCAGTACTTC
TRBJ2-3 | TRBD2 | TRBV7-2 | . | CASTSGATDTQYF | TGTGCCAGCACTAGCGGGGCCACAGATACGCAGTATTTT
TRBJ1-2 | TRBD1 | TRBV4-3 | . | CASSQAAGGGYGYTF | TGCGCCAGCAGCCAAGCGGCAGGGGGCGGGTATGGCTACACCTTC
TRBJ2-7 | . | TRBV6-2/TRBV6-3 | . | CASSPGNYEQYF | TGTGCCAGCAGTCCAGGGAACTACGAGCAGTACTTC
TRBJ2-7 | . | TRBV27 | . | CASTSRAYEQYF | TGTGCCAGCACCTCACGAGCCTACGAGCAGTACTTC